The table lists the clone carrying this TCR beta chain with a count of one. Its matching antigen is unknown. The sample originates from a study of cytomegalovirus exposure and HLA in healthy donors. Background on the study: Genotyping showed roughly 81% of some 400 donors falling in the Caucasian-associated ancestry cluster. Study-wide results and caveats: In a later analysis, a missense DCLRE1C variant was linked to TCR beta V- and J-gene trimming. By HLA locus, TCR association rates varied in a later analysis, with DRB1 showing the most and HLA-C the fewest. In vitro assays verified that three CMV-associated chains recognized CMV antigens specifically.

PCR primers comprised 60 Vbeta and 13 Jbeta primers. Sequencing used immunoSEQ multiplex PCR; TCRdb keeps in-frame clones, though not all of them. The table has over 90,000 clones, roughly three quarters seen once. The CDR3 length is 16 residues. CDR1 is LGHNA and CDR2 is YSLEER in the germline V gene. The V gene end was trimmed by 2 bases and the J gene end by 7 bases; junction bases not matched to a gene: 10. This clonotype originated in a male donor in good health and CMV-seropositive. The specimen was PBMCs. The genes are TRBV4-3 and TRBJ2-1; 8 nucleotides align to TRBD2. The CDR3 DNA follows: TGCGCCAGCAGCCAACTTCGGAGCGGGAGAGTAAATGAGCAGTTCTTC. It yields the protein CASSQLRSGRVNEQFF.